The 29 T cell receptor beta chains reported below all come from one sample, sequenced in a study of shared clonotypes between healthy human individuals (TCRdb year 2020). Library preparation employed the immunoSEQ multiplex PCR assay. In TCRdb, the immuneACCESS table is reduced to in-frame sequences with V and J assigned. These tables do not hold every clone; where another copy was compared, an unresolved V gene accounts for under half, and the others remain unexplained. This sample is represented by 2 million to 2.5 million clones; roughly 90% of them were singletons. The ten largest clones add up to about 0.36% of the sample. Material: naive CD4+ T cells from PBMCs. The cell subset or site label here, explained by the study, means: CD45RA+ positively selected. These receptor sequences come from a man between 18 and 35 years old in good health. Some clones in this sample may be carry-over from other donors' samples.

The rearrangement uses TRBV11-2 and TRBJ2-6; the D gene is possibly TRBD1 (5 bases). The V and J ends lost 4 bases and 1 base respectively, with 17 bases between them. Germline V gene lookup returns CDR1 SGHAT and CDR2 FQNNGV. The CDR3 runs to 18 residues. This CDR3 reads CASSWQGFWSSGANVLTF. DNA for the CDR3: TGTGCCAGCAGCTGGCAGGGCTTTTGGAGTTCTGGGGCCAACGTCCTGACTTTC.

The V and J genes are TRBV11-1 and TRBJ1-4; D remains ambiguous. V lost 5 bases and J 0 bases, leaving 19 bases between the germline ends. The CDR3 consists of 18 residues. Germline loops: CDR1 SGHAT, CDR2 FQDESV (reference sequence). The CDR3 loop is CASSPGPIGLATNEKLFF. The CDR3 DNA sequence: TGTGCCAGCAGCCCAGGCCCAATTGGTCTTGCAACTAATGAAAAACTGTTTTTT.

CDR3 in DNA: TGTGCCAGCAAGGTCCTTCTGGGAGCTGAAGCTTTCTTT. Encoded protein: CASKVLLGAEAFF. The chain joins TRBV6-5 to TRBJ1-1; D uncertain. The CDR3 is made up of 13 amino acids. Trimming shortened V by 7 bases and J by 6 bases, and 15 bases separated the two germline ends. Germline V gene data show CDR1 as MNHEY and CDR2 as SVGAGI.

The chain carries TRBV28 and TRBJ2-1; 14 nucleotides align to TRBD2. This CDR3 has 16 residues. Trimming removed 3 bases from V and 7 bases from J; junction bases left unmatched: 5. From germline, CDR1 is MDHEN and CDR2 SYDVKM. This chain's CDR3 is CASSFAGTSGRNEQFF. In DNA, the CDR3 is TGTGCCAGCAGTTTTGCCGGGACTAGCGGGAGAAATGAGCAGTTCTTC.

V gene TRBV15 combines with J gene TRBJ2-7; D is undetermined. The length of the CDR3 is 17 residues. The V gene lost 2 bases and the J gene lost 1 base, with 18 bases spanning the gap. CDR1 and CDR2 (germline): LNHNV, YYDKDF (reference sequence). The CDR3 region has the DNA TGTGCCACCAGCAGATATCCTACCCGGACCCAATCCTACGAGCAGTACTTC. Translation: CATSRYPTRTQSYEQYF.

This sequence joins TRBV11-1 and TRBJ2-5, with D perhaps matching TRBD1 (5 bases). V was cut by 3 bases and J by 2 bases, with 13 bases left in between. The CDR3 is 15 amino acids. Per the germline V gene, CDR1 is SGHAT and CDR2 is FQDESV (reference sequence). The CDR3 sequence: CASSLGPAPQETQYF. DNA for the CDR3: TGTGCCAGCAGCTTGGGGCCGGCTCCACAAGAGACCCAGTACTTC. Full variable domain (outside the CDR3, taken from reference TRBV11-1 and TRBJ2-5): EAEVAQSPRYKITEKSQAVAFWCDPISGHATLYWYRQILGQGPELLVQFQDESVVDDSQLPKDRFSAERLKGVDSTLKIQPAELGDSAMYLCASSLGPAPQETQYFGPGTRLLVL.

The chain links TRBV4-1 to TRBJ2-7, with 8 bases that match TRBD1. Trimming took 4 bases from V and 6 from J; bases not matched to a gene: 11. The CDR3 spans 15 residues. Germline CDR1 MGHRA, CDR2 YSYEKL. For the CDR3, the DNA is TGCGCCAGCAGCCCTAGAATCAGGGACAGGAGCGAGCAGTACTTC. Protein sequence: CASSPRIRDRSEQYF.

This sequence joins TRBV9 and TRBJ1-1, with a tentative D call TRBD1 (5 bases). Trimming left V 0 bases short and J 3 bases short, with 12 bases between. From germline, CDR1 is SGDLS and CDR2 YYNGEE. The CDR3 consists of 15 residues. CDR3 DNA sequence: TGTGCCAGCAGCGTAGGTGGCAGGGAGGACACTGAAGCTTTCTTT. This gives the protein CASSVGGREDTEAFF.

The rearrangement links TRBV5-4 to TRBJ2-7, with 9 bases identical to TRBD2. CDR1 and CDR2 from the germline V gene are SGHNT and YYREEE (reference sequence). The CDR3 runs to 15 residues. The trim removed 0 bases at V and 3 bases at J, leaving 4 bases unmatched. CDR3 in amino acids: CASSLGSGRIYEQYF. CDR3 coding DNA: TGTGCCAGCAGCTTGGGAAGCGGGAGGATCTACGAGCAGTACTTC.

This chain connects TRBV11-2 to TRBJ1-2, with D unclear. Per germline, CDR1 SGHAT and CDR2 FQNNGV. V lost 6 bases and J lost 1, with 18 bases in between. This CDR3 has 16 amino acids. The CDR3 spells CASRTLRTDINYGYTF. CDR3 DNA: TGTGCCAGCAGAACCTTGCGGACCGATATTAACTATGGCTACACCTTC. The full variable domain, completed using reference TRBV11-2 and TRBJ1-2, is EAGVAQSPRYKIIEKRQSVAFWCNPISGHATLYWYQQILGQGPKLLIQFQNNGVVDDSQLPKDRFSAERLKGVDSTLKIQPAKLEDSAVYLCASRTLRTDINYGYTFGSGTRLTVV.

This clone was picked up one time. V usage is TRBV28 and J usage is TRBJ1-1; D gene ambiguous. Trimming left V 8 bases short and J 8 bases short, with 15 bases between. The CDR3 spans 12 residues. Germline CDR1 MDHEN, CDR2 SYDVKM. The CDR3: CASEGSRIEAFF. The CDR3, as DNA: TGTGCCAGCGAAGGGTCTAGGATCGAAGCTTTCTTT.

CDR3 residues: CASSQDRQGSEQYF. The DNA of the CDR3 is TGCGCCAGCAGCCAAGATAGGCAGGGGTCCGAGCAGTACTTC. The chain uses TRBV4-1 and TRBJ2-7; TRBD1 is a possible D gene (6 bases). The CDR3 runs to 14 residues. V was shortened by 0 bases and J by 6 bases, with 12 bases between the two germline ends. Per germline, CDR1 MGHRA and CDR2 YSYEKL.

This clone was counted between two and nine times. Within the sample, other DNA sequences also encode this same CDR3. The chain combines TRBV5-1 with TRBJ1-5, with a tentative D call TRBD1 (5 bases). Deletions cut 0 bases from V and 2 bases from J, with 6 bases between. Germline CDR1 and CDR2: SGHRS and YFSETQ. The CDR3 is 14 residues long. CDR3 nucleotide sequence: TGCGCCAGCAGCTTGGAAGGGGGCAATCAGCCCCAGCATTTT. Amino acid sequence: CASSLEGGNQPQHF.

The rearrangement links TRBV20-1 to TRBJ2-5, with 8 bases lining up with TRBD1. Germline CDR1 and CDR2: DFQATT and SNEGSKA (reference sequence). The junction had 3 bases not matched to a gene; V was cut back by 3 bases and J by 9 bases. CDR3 length equals 11 residues. CDR3: CSASRDRPQYF. In DNA form, the CDR3 reads TGCAGTGCTAGCCGGGACAGGCCCCAGTACTTC.

This clone was found once. This sequence joins TRBV4-2 and TRBJ1-1; no firm D call. Germline CDR1 is LGHNA and CDR2 is YNFKEQ. Trimming stripped 4 bases from V and 4 bases from J, with 19 bases between. CDR3 size: 16 residues. CDR3 loop: CASSPVLAGGGTEAFF. DNA of the CDR3: TGTGCCAGCAGCCCCGTTCTCGCGGGCGGTGGCACTGAAGCTTTCTTT.

The chain carries TRBV7-2 and TRBJ2-1; 14 nucleotides agree with TRBD2. The trim removed 5 bases at V and 0 bases at J, leaving 9 bases unmatched. The CDR3 is made up of 19 amino acids. Germline-derived CDR1 and CDR2 are SGHTA and FQGNSA. The CDR3 loop reads CASSKPGTSGSGSYNEQFF. In nucleotides, the CDR3 is TGTGCCAGCAGCAAACCCGGGACTAGCGGGAGTGGCTCCTACAATGAGCAGTTCTTC.

The gene calls are TRBV7-9 and TRBJ1-5; D is unresolved. Per germline, CDR1 SEHNR and CDR2 FQNEAQ (reference sequence). Trimming cost V 4 bases and J 5 bases, with 9 bases left between them. The CDR3 contains 13 residues. CDR3 loop: CASSSFKDQPQHF. As DNA, the CDR3 is TGTGCCAGCAGCTCATTTAAGGATCAGCCCCAGCATTTT.

This clone was detected only a few times. The rearrangement uses TRBV7-9 and TRBJ1-2, with no clear D. CDR3 length: 12 residues. The germline V gene encodes CDR1 SEHNR and CDR2 FQNEAQ (reference sequence). V lost 5 bases and J lost 10, with 14 bases in between. The CDR3, as DNA: TGTGCCAGCAGCCGTGGACGGCGGGACTACACCTTC. Encoded protein: CASSRGRRDYTF.

The chain combines TRBV5-1 with TRBJ2-2; tentative D call: TRBD1 (6 bases). The CDR3 spans 16 residues. The V end was cut by 0 bases, the J end by 4 bases, with 13 bases between. Germline V gene sequence: CDR1 SGHRS, CDR2 YFSETQ. This CDR3 is CASSLGSAGATGELFF. The CDR3 DNA follows: TGCGCCAGCAGCTTGGGGTCGGCAGGGGCCACCGGGGAGCTGTTTTTT. The full variable domain, with the rest looked up from reference TRBV5-1 and TRBJ2-2, is KAGVTQTPRYLIKTRGQQVTLSCSPISGHRSVSWYQQTPGQGLQFLFEYFSETQRNKGNFPGRFSGRQFSNSRSEMNVSTLELGDSALYLCASSLGSAGATGELFFGEGSRLTVL.

The chain is built from TRBV28 and TRBJ1-4; no clear D. The germline V gene has CDR1 MDHEN and CDR2 SYDVKM. The V gene lost 9 bases and the J gene lost 8 bases, with 16 bases spanning the gap. The CDR3 contains 13 residues. In DNA, the CDR3 is TGTGCCAGTCAGGAAGGGTTTTGGGAAAAACTGTTTTTT. Translating it yields CASQEGFWEKLFF.

This chain links TRBV29-1 with TRBJ1-2; D gene unclear. The CDR3 totals 14 residues. Germline V gene data show CDR1 as SQVTM and CDR2 as ANQGSEA. Trimming took 4 bases from V and 3 from J, leaving 15 bases between them. CDR3 in amino acids: CSVGLGALDYGYTF. Here the CDR3 DNA reads TGCAGCGTTGGTCTGGGCGCGCTCGACTATGGCTACACCTTC.

The V call is TRBV19, the J call TRBJ2-7; TRBD2 might be the D (5 bases). Deletions cut 4 bases from V and 7 bases from J, with 23 bases between. Germline loops: CDR1 LNHDA, CDR2 SQIVND (reference sequence). CDR3 size: 16 residues. The DNA of the CDR3 is TGTGCCAGTAGTAAAATCCCCGCTGCCACGACGGGGGAGCAGTACTTC. It yields the protein CASSKIPAATTGEQYF.

In regard to this clone: At the DNA level, this CDR3 is encoded by other sequences in the same sample as well. The chain combines TRBV28 with TRBJ1-1, with D possibly matching TRBD1 (5 bases). The germline V gene encodes CDR1 MDHEN and CDR2 SYDVKM. Trimming cost V 2 bases and J 1 base, with 5 bases left between them. There are 13 residues in the CDR3. Written as DNA, the CDR3 is TGTGCCAGCAGTTTACAGGGGAACACTGAAGCTTTCTTT. Amino acids: CASSLQGNTEAFF.

Turning to this clone: Other DNA sequences from this sample encode an identical CDR3 as well. CDR3 loop: CASSLYRRNTEAFF. CDR3 bases: TGTGCCAGCAGCTTGTACAGACGGAACACTGAAGCTTTCTTT. The chain recombines TRBV5-6 with TRBJ1-1; D is uncertain. The CDR3 contains 14 residues. V lost 1 base and J lost 1, with 8 bases in between. Germline CDR1 and CDR2: SGHDT and YYEEEE.

The V and J genes are TRBV27 and TRBJ1-2, with D maybe TRBD1 (6 bases). The V gene lost 5 bases and the J gene lost 5 bases, with 12 bases spanning the gap. CDR1 and CDR2 from the germline V gene are MNHEY and SMNVEV (reference sequence). The CDR3 covers 13 residues. DNA of the CDR3: TGTGCCAGCAGTCCCTACACAGGGTATGGCTACACCTTC. It specifies CASSPYTGYGYTF.

V gene TRBV19 combines with J gene TRBJ1-1, with TRBD1 matching 7 bases. This CDR3 is 15 amino acids long. V gave up 1 base and J gave up 9 bases; unmatched junction bases: 11. CDR1 LNHDA and CDR2 SQIVND come from the germline V gene (reference sequence). The CDR3 loop is CASSIGTGVVGKAFF. In DNA, the CDR3 is TGTGCCAGTAGTATAGGGACAGGTGTCGTGGGGAAAGCTTTCTTT.

This clone was seen a few times. The sample has other DNA sequences that encode this CDR3 too. The chain links TRBV7-2 to TRBJ2-7; D is possibly TRBD2 (5 bases). The germline V gene encodes CDR1 SGHTA and CDR2 FQGNSA. The CDR3 loop spans 13 amino acids. V dropped 1 base and J dropped 3 bases, with 7 bases sitting between them. The DNA of the CDR3 is TGTGCCAGCAGCTTAGATCGGGGCTACGAGCAGTACTTC. This sequence encodes CASSLDRGYEQYF.

The rearrangement joins TRBV18 to TRBJ2-2; D gene ambiguous. Germline CDR1 reads KGHSH; CDR2 reads LQKENI. This CDR3 is built from 17 residues. Between the trimmed V and J ends, which lost 1 base and 1 base, there was a span of 13 bases. CDR3 sequence reads: CASSPLSAVMNTGELFF. CDR3 nucleotide sequence: TGTGCCAGCTCACCACTGTCCGCGGTGATGAACACCGGGGAGCTGTTTTTT.

The V call is TRBV19, the J call TRBJ1-3; no clear D gene. Trimming cost V 8 bases and J 1 base, with 9 bases left between them. Germline CDR1 and CDR2: LNHDA and SQIVND (reference sequence). This CDR3 is built from 13 residues. The CDR3 DNA sequence: TGTGCCAGTCGTCTGTCATCTGGAAACACCATATATTTT. This codes for CASRLSSGNTIYF.